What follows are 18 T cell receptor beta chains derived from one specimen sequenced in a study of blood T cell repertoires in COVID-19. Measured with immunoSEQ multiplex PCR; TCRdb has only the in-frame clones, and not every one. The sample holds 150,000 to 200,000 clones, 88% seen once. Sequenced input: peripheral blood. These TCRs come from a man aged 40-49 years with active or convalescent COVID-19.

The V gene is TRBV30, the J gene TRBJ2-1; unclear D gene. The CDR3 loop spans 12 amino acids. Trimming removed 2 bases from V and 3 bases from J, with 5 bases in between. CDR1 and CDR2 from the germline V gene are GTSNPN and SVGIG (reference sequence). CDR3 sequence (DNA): TGTGCCTGGAGTCCAAACTACAATGAGCAGTTCTTC. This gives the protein CAWSPNYNEQFF.

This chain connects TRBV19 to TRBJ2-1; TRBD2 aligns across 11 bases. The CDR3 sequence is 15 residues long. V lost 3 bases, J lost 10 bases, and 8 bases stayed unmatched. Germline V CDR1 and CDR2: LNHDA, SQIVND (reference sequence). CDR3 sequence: CASSIMPSGGWEQFF. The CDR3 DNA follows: TGTGCCAGTAGTATTATGCCTAGCGGGGGGTGGGAGCAGTTCTTC.

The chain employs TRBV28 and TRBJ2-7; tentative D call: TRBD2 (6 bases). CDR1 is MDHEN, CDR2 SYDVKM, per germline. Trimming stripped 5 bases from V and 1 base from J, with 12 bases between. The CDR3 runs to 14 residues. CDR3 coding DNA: TGTGCCAGCAGTCTCAGCGGAGGGTCCTACGAGCAGTACTTC. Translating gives CASSLSGGSYEQYF.

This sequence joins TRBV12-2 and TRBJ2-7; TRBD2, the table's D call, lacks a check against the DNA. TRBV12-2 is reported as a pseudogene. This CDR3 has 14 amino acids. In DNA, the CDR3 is TGTGCAAGTCGCTTACGGGACTTTTCCTACGAGCAGTACTTC. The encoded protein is CASRLRDFSYEQYF.

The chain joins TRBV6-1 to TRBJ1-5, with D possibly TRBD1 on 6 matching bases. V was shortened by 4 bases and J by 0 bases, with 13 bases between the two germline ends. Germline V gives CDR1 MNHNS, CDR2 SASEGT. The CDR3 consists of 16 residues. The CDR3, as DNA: TGTGCCAGCAGTGCGTCGTCAGGGGCTAGCAATCAGCCCCAGCATTTT. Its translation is CASSASSGASNQPQHF.

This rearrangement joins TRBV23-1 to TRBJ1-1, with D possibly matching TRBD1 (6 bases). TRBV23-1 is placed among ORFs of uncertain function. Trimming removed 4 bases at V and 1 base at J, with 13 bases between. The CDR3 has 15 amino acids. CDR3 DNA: TGCGCCAGCAGTCGAGAGGGGGGGACGAACACTGAAGCTTTCTTT. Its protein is CASSREGGTNTEAFF.

This CDR3 reads CASSPWDRTTSGNTIYF. DNA for the CDR3: TGTGCCAGTAGTCCGTGGGACAGGACTACCTCTGGAAACACCATATATTTT. V gene TRBV19 combines with J gene TRBJ1-3, with TRBD1 matching 8 bases. Germline V gene data show CDR1 as LNHDA and CDR2 as SQIVND (reference sequence). Germline trimming cut 5 bases from V and 0 bases from J; bases unmatched to any gene: 9. The CDR3 extends over 17 amino acids.

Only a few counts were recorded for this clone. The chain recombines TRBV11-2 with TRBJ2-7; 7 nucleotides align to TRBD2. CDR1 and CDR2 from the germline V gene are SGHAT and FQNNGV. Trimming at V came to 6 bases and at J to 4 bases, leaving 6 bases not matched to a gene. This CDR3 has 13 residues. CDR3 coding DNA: TGTGCCAGCAGATCCCGGGAGGTTTACGAGCAGTACTTC. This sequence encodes CASRSREVYEQYF.

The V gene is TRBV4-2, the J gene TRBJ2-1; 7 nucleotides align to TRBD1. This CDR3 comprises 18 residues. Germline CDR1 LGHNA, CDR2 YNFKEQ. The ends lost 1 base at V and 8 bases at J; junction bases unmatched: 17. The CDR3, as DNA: TGTGCCAGCAGCCAAGTGGGTCTAAGGAAGGGGGCTAAGTATGAGCAGTTCTTC. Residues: CASSQVGLRKGAKYEQFF.

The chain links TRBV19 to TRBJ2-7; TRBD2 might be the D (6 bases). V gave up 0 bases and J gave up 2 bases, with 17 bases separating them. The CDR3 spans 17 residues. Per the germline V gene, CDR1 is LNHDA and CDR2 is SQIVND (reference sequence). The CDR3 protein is CASSIDQTGTAAYEQYF. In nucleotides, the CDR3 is TGTGCCAGTAGTATAGACCAAACCGGGACTGCAGCCTACGAGCAGTACTTC. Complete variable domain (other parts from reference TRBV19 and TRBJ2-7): DGGITQSPKYLFRKEGQNVTLSCEQNLNHDAMYWYRQDPGQGLRLIYYSQIVNDFQKGDIAEGYSVSREKKESFPLTVTSAQKNPTAFYLCASSIDQTGTAAYEQYFGPGTRLTVT.

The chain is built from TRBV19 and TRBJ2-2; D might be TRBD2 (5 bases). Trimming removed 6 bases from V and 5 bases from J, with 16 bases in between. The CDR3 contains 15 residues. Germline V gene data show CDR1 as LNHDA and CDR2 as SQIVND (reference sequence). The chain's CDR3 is CASSRRTARTGELFF. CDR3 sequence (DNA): TGTGCCAGTAGCCGCCGGACTGCTCGGACCGGGGAGCTGTTTTTT. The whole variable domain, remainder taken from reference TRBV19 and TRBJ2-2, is DGGITQSPKYLFRKEGQNVTLSCEQNLNHDAMYWYRQDPGQGLRLIYYSQIVNDFQKGDIAEGYSVSREKKESFPLTVTSAQKNPTAFYLCASSRRTARTGELFFGEGSRLTVL.

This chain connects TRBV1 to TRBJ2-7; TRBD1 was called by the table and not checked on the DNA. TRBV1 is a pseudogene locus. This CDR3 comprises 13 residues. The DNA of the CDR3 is TGCACCAGCAGCCGGGACAGGGTCCACGAGCAGTACTTC. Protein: CTSSRDRVHEQYF.

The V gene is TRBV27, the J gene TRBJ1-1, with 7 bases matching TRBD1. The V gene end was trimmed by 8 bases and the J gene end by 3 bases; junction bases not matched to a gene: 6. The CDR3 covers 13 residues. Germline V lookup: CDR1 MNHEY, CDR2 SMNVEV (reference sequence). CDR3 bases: TGTGCCAGCTCCGACAGGGAATACACTGAAGCTTTCTTT. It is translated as CASSDREYTEAFF.

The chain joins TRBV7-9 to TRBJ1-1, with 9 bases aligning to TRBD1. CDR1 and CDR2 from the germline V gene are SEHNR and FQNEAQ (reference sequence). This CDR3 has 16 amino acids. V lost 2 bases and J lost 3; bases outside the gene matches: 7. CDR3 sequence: CASSLRPGQGYTEAFF. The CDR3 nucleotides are TGTGCCAGCAGCTTACGGCCCGGACAGGGGTACACTGAAGCTTTCTTT.

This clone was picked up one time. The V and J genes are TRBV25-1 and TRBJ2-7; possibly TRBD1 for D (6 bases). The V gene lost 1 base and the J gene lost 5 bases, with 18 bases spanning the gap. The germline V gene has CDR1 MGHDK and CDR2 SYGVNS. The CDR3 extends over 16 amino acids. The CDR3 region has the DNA TGTGCCAGCAGTGAATCCCGTAGGGCAGGGGTGGACGAGCAGTACTTC. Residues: CASSESRRAGVDEQYF.

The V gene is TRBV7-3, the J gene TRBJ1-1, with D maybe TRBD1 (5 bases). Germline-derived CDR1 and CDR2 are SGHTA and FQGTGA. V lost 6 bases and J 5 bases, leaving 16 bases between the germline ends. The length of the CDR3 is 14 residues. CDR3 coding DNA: TGTGCCAGCAGGATAGGAGGGGAAAGGACTGAAGCTTTCTTT. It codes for CASRIGGERTEAFF.

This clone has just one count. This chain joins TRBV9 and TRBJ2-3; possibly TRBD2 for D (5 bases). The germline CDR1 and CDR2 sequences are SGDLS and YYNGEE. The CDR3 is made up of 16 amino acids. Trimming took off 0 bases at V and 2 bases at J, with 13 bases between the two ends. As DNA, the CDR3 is TGTGCCAGCAGCGTAGCAGGAGGACGTGACACAGATACGCAGTATTTT. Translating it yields CASSVAGGRDTDTQYF.

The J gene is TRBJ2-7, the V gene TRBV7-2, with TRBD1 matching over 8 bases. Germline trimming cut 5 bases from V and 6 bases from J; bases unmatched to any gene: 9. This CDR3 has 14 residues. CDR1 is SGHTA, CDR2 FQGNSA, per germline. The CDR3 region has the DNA TGTGCCAGCAGCCCGAAGGGACAGGCCGGCGAGCAGTACTTC. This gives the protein CASSPKGQAGEQYF.